Below are 24 T cell receptor beta chains sequenced from a single sample in a study of beta chain features in type 1 diabetes. The isolated RNA, all of it, was reverse transcribed, so expressed TCRB transcripts were what got sequenced. Here immunoSEQ multiplex PCR was the method, and the copy in TCRdb shows in-frame clones only, minus some. The table lists fewer than 900,000 clones, around a sixth of them singletons, with around 0.02% in the top ten. Specimen: naive CD4+ T cells from blood. These receptors all come from a woman in her late teens or twenties in good health.

This clone was detected a few times. The chain links TRBV28 to TRBJ2-3; TRBD2 agrees at 16 bases. The CDR3 consists of 14 residues. V gave up 5 bases and J gave up 9 bases; unmatched junction bases: 2. The germline gives CDR1 MDHEN, CDR2 SYDVKM. CDR3 in DNA: TGTGCCAGCAGTCTGGGACTAGCGGGAGGGACGCAGTATTTT. Its protein is CASSLGLAGGTQYF.

This clone was seen a handful of times. This chain joins TRBV7-9 and TRBJ2-1; D could derive from TRBD1 or TRBD2 (5 bases each). Germline CDR1 reads SEHNR; CDR2 reads FQNEAQ (reference sequence). This CDR3 is built from 16 residues. V was trimmed by 3 bases and J by 5 bases, leaving 17 bases between them. CDR3 sequence reads: CASSFTMQLGDNEQFF. CDR3 nucleotides: TGTGCCAGCAGCTTTACAATGCAGTTGGGGGACAATGAGCAGTTCTTC.

This clone was observed a few times. The same CDR3 arises from other DNA sequences in this sample as well. The chain carries TRBV18 and TRBJ2-1; D remains unclear. The CDR3 has 15 residues. Germline CDR1 is KGHSH and CDR2 is LQKENI. Trimming removed 3 bases at V and 0 bases at J, with 9 bases between. DNA for the CDR3: TGTGCCAGCTCACCGTTGGGCAGCTCCTACAATGAGCAGTTCTTC. As protein: CASSPLGSSYNEQFF. The full variable domain, its missing parts supplied by reference TRBV18 and TRBJ2-1, is NAGVMQNPRHLVRRRGQEARLRCSPMKGHSHVYWYRQLPEEGLKFMVYLQKENIIDESGMPKERFSAEFPKEGPSILRIQQVVRGDSAAYFCASSPLGSSYNEQFFGPGTRLTVL.

V usage is TRBV7-2 and J usage is TRBJ2-7; 9 bases align to TRBD2. Trimming took 3 bases from V and 2 from J; bases not matched to a gene: 11. The CDR3 loop spans 17 amino acids. From germline, CDR1 is SGHTA and CDR2 FQGNSA. CDR3 nucleotide sequence: TGTGCCAGCAGCTTCCCTCGGGGCGGGAGGGGGACCTACGAGCAGTACTTC. It yields the protein CASSFPRGGRGTYEQYF.

The J gene is TRBJ1-5, the V gene TRBV9; D not resolved. The CDR3 loop spans 13 amino acids. Germline-derived CDR1 and CDR2 are SGDLS and YYNGEE. V gave up 1 base and J gave up 3 bases, with 5 bases separating them. DNA of the CDR3: TGTGCCAGCAGCGTATTCCCCAATCAGCCCCAGCATTTT. Translation: CASSVFPNQPQHF.

The V and J genes are TRBV15 and TRBJ2-1; the match to TRBD1 covers 7 bases. The CDR3 length is 17 residues. With V trimmed by 7 bases and J by 10 bases, 22 bases remained unmatched. Germline CDR1 is LNHNV and CDR2 is YYDKDF (reference sequence). CDR3 sequence (DNA): TGTGCCACCAACAACAGGGGTGGGGCTCCGGCCCCAAGGGAGCAGTTCTTC. Its translation is CATNNRGGAPAPREQFF.

The chain couples TRBV18 to TRBJ2-1; TRBD2 matches at 9 bases. V lost 4 bases to trimming and J lost 1 base; unmatched junction nucleotides: 5. The length of the CDR3 is 16 residues. The V gene's germline CDR1 is KGHSH and CDR2 LQKENI. The CDR3 sequence is CASSRSSGASYNEQFF. The CDR3 nucleotides are TGTGCCAGCTCACGTTCTAGCGGGGCTTCCTACAATGAGCAGTTCTTC.

This clone has a handful of counts. The rearrangement joins TRBV4-1 to TRBJ1-5; D remains ambiguous. Trimming pared 0 bases from V and 7 bases from J, leaving 10 bases between. The length of the CDR3 is 14 residues. Germline V gene lookup returns CDR1 MGHRA and CDR2 YSYEKL. In DNA form, the CDR3 reads TGCGCCAGCAGCCAAGAGGAAAGGAGGCAGCCCCAGCATTTT. Amino acids: CASSQEERRQPQHF.

The chain is built from TRBV7-9 and TRBJ2-1, with a weak D call TRBD2 (6 bases). CDR1 is SEHNR and CDR2 is FQNEAQ in the germline V gene (reference sequence). CDR3 size: 13 residues. Trimming shortened V by 4 bases and J by 7 bases, and 11 bases separated the two germline ends. CDR3 sequence: CASSSFRENEQFF. DNA of the CDR3: TGTGCCAGCAGCTCCTTTCGGGAGAATGAGCAGTTCTTC.

The chain joins TRBV9 to TRBJ2-7, with 12 bases identical to TRBD2. The V gene end was trimmed by 3 bases and the J gene end by 6 bases; junction bases not matched to a gene: 4. The CDR3 runs to 14 residues. The V gene's germline CDR1 is SGDLS and CDR2 YYNGEE. CDR3: CASSASGRAFEQYF. In DNA form, the CDR3 reads TGTGCCAGCAGCGCTAGCGGGAGGGCCTTCGAGCAGTACTTC.

The chain couples TRBV7-9 to TRBJ2-1; tentative D call: TRBD2 (6 bases). Germline V gene lookup returns CDR1 SEHNR and CDR2 FQNEAQ (reference sequence). This CDR3 is built from 13 residues. DNA of the CDR3: TGTCTGACAGAGACTAGCTCCTACAATGAGCAGTTCTTC. Translating gives CLTETSSYNEQFF.

This clone has more than one count but fewer than ten. The chain couples TRBV5-6 to TRBJ2-1; D remains ambiguous. The germline V gene has CDR1 SGHDT and CDR2 YYEEEE. This CDR3 has 17 residues. V was pared by 4 bases and J by 0 bases, with 17 bases between. CDR3 loop: CASSQWGTFTSYNEQFF. CDR3 in DNA: TGTGCCAGCAGCCAATGGGGTACTTTCACCTCCTACAATGAGCAGTTCTTC.

V and J are TRBV14 and TRBJ1-3, with TRBD1 as a possible D gene (5 bases). This CDR3 region has 15 residues. The ends were cut back, 4 bases at V and 0 bases at J, with 10 bases in the middle. Germline V CDR1 and CDR2: SGHDN, FVKESK. The CDR3 sequence: CASSRQSHSGNTIYF. Written as DNA, the CDR3 is TGTGCCAGCAGCCGACAGTCTCACTCTGGAAACACCATATATTTT. Looking up the rest from reference TRBV14 and TRBJ1-3 gives the full variable domain: EAGVTQFPSHSVIEKGQTVTLRCDPISGHDNLYWYRRVMGKEIKFLLHFVKESKQDESGMPNNRFLAERTGGTYSTLKVQPAELEDSGVYFCASSRQSHSGNTIYFGEGSWLTVV.

There are a few counts of this clone. The CDR3 spells CASRTLAAGTDTQYF. In DNA, the CDR3 is TGTGCCAGCAGGACATTAGCGGCCGGCACAGATACGCAGTATTTT. V is TRBV5-5 and J is TRBJ2-3; D may be TRBD2 (6 bases). V gave up 5 bases and J gave up 1 base, with 14 bases separating them. CDR1 is SGHKS, CDR2 YYEKEE, per germline (reference sequence). The CDR3 is made up of 15 amino acids.

This chain uses TRBV25-1 with TRBJ1-1; D remains ambiguous. The CDR3 length is 13 residues. The germline V and J ends were trimmed by 5 bases and 0 bases, with 7 bases remaining between them. In germline, CDR1 is MGHDK, CDR2 SYGVNS. CDR3 loop: CASSFQLNTEAFF. DNA for the CDR3: TGTGCCAGCAGTTTTCAGTTGAACACTGAAGCTTTCTTT.

This clone was recorded a few times. The chain employs TRBV19 and TRBJ1-3; TRBD1 is a possible D gene (6 bases). From germline, CDR1 is LNHDA and CDR2 SQIVND (reference sequence). Trimming shortened V by 6 bases and J by 2 bases, and 14 bases separated the two germline ends. The CDR3 has 15 amino acids. The CDR3 reads CASSQGRGPGNTIYF. The CDR3 coding sequence is TGTGCCAGTAGCCAGGGGAGGGGACCTGGAAACACCATATATTTT.

This rearrangement joins TRBV5-1 to TRBJ2-3; D ambiguous. The CDR3 contains 13 residues. V was clipped by 7 bases and J by 4 bases, with 13 bases between them. Looked up from germline, CDR1 is SGHRS and CDR2 is YFSETQ. The chain's CDR3 is CASSQGLPDTQYF. In DNA, the CDR3 is TGCGCCAGCTCCCAAGGCCTTCCAGATACGCAGTATTTT.

The chain recombines TRBV6-1 with TRBJ1-2, with D perhaps matching TRBD1 (5 bases). This CDR3 comprises 14 residues. Germline CDR1 MNHNS, CDR2 SASEGT. Trimming shortened V by 1 base and J by 7 bases, and 13 bases separated the two germline ends. In DNA, the CDR3 is TGTGCCAGCAGTGAAGGGGGCGAGGGTACTGGCTACACCTTC. Its protein product is CASSEGGEGTGYTF.

This clone occurred a few times. This sequence joins TRBV7-2 and TRBJ2-2, with 7 nucleotides matching TRBD1. Germline CDR1 and CDR2: SGHTA and FQGNSA. The CDR3 length is 16 residues. The J segment lost 1 base and the V segment lost 5 bases, leaving 7 bases of the junction unmatched. The CDR3 spells CASSVRGRQNTGELFF. CDR3 coding DNA: TGTGCCAGCAGCGTGAGGGGGCGTCAGAACACCGGGGAGCTGTTTTTT. Full variable domain (rest looked up from reference TRBV7-2 and TRBJ2-2): GAGVSQSPSNKVTEKGKDVELRCDPISGHTALYWYRQSLGQGLEFLIYFQGNSAPDKSGLPSDRFSAERTGGSVSTLTIQRTQQEDSAVYLCASSVRGRQNTGELFFGEGSRLTVL.

The J gene is TRBJ1-1, the V gene TRBV25-1; a possible D gene is TRBD1 (6 bases). Germline V gives CDR1 MGHDK, CDR2 SYGVNS. CDR3 length: 15 residues. V was clipped by 1 base and J by 12 bases, with 21 bases between them. CDR3 sequence reads: CASSELRAGRGETFF. The CDR3 DNA sequence: TGTGCCAGCAGTGAATTAAGGGCGGGCAGGGGAGAAACTTTCTTT.

The CDR3 bases are TGCGCCAGCAGCTTAAGACAGGGGGCTTACACCGGGGAGCTGTTTTTT. Encoded protein: CASSLRQGAYTGELFF. The chain recombines TRBV5-1 with TRBJ2-2, with TRBD1 identical over 10 bases. Germline V gives CDR1 SGHRS, CDR2 YFSETQ. V was pared by 2 bases and J by 3 bases, with 4 bases of the junction left unmatched. The CDR3 runs 16 residues.

This clone was counted a few times. The chain combines TRBV7-9 with TRBJ1-4, with a tentative D call TRBD1 (6 bases). CDR1 and CDR2 from the germline V gene are SEHNR and FQNEAQ (reference sequence). The CDR3 has 14 amino acids. With 5 bases removed from V and 6 bases from J, the gap between germline ends came to 13 bases. The CDR3 spells CASSLDRAYEKLFF. The CDR3 DNA sequence: TGTGCCAGCAGCCTGGACAGAGCTTATGAAAAACTGTTTTTT.

This clone was observed once. V is TRBV28 and J is TRBJ1-3; 7 bases are shared with TRBD1. CDR1 is MDHEN, CDR2 SYDVKM, per germline. J gave up 4 bases and V 2 bases, and 17 bases lay outside the gene matches. CDR3 length: 19 residues. This CDR3 is CASSLHRPPGQQKGNTIYF. Here the CDR3 DNA reads TGTGCCAGCAGTTTACACCGACCCCCGGGACAGCAAAAAGGAAACACCATATATTTT.

This chain connects TRBV6-1 to TRBJ2-3; D not certain. The V and J ends lost 7 bases and 5 bases respectively, with 13 bases between them. In germline, CDR1 is MNHNS, CDR2 SASEGT. The CDR3 runs 13 residues. This chain's CDR3 is CASMVGYGDTQYF. The CDR3 nucleotides read TGTGCCAGCATGGTGGGGTATGGAGATACGCAGTATTTT.